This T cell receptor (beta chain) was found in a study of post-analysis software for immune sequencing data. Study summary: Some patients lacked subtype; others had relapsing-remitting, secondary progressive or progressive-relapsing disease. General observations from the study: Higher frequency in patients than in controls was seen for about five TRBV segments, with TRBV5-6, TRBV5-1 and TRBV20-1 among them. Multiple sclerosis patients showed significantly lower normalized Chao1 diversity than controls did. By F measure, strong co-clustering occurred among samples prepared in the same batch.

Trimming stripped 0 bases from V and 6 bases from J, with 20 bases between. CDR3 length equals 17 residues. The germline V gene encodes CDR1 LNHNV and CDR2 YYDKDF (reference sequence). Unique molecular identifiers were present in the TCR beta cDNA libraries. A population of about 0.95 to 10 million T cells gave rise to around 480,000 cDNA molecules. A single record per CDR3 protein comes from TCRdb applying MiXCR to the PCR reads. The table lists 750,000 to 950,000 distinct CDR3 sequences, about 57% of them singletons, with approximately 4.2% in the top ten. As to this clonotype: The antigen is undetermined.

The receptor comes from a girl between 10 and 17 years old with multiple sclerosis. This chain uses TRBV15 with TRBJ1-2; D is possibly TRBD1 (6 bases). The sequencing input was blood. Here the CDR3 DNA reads TGTGCCACCAGCAGAGATCCACAAACAGGGATCATCCATGGCTACACCTTC. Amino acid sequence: CATSRDPQTGIIHGYTF.